This T cell receptor (beta chain) emerged from a study of PD-L1 blockade in urothelial cancer. Overall study: About 90% of the roughly 29 patients comprised males who had bladder-origin urothelial cancer. Analysis of blood occurred 3 weeks (second dose) and 6 weeks after treatment start. Researchers found blood samples held a median of roughly 140,000 T cells.

The data were produced by immunoSEQ multiplex PCR, yet TCRdb's version contains in-frame clones alone and is incomplete. The data show around 80,000 clones, around 93% seen once. As for time point: peripheral blood 6 weeks after treatment start. Patients' cancers were locally advanced or metastatic urothelial carcinomas. Germline V lookup: CDR1 SNHLY, CDR2 FYNNEI. Trimming stripped 2 bases from V and 1 base from J, with 9 bases between. The CDR3 length is 15 residues. The source material was PBMCs, sampled around atezolizumab (anti-PD-L1) treatment. The TCR sequence derives from a woman aged 80 or over with urothelial cancer. V is TRBV2 and J is TRBJ1-5; no reliable D call. The CDR3 loop reads CASSESRGSNQPQHF. CDR3 nucleotide sequence: TGTGCCAGCAGTGAATCCAGAGGCAGCAATCAGCCCCAGCATTTT.